Given below is one T cell receptor beta chain in context. The sample comes from a study of cytotoxic CD8 clonotypes in ibrutinib-treated CLL. Generated by immunoSEQ multiplex PCR, the TCRdb table keeps only in-frame clones and is missing some. The sample consists of roughly 300,000 clones, around 77% of them appearing once. The sample consisted of PBMCs, taken at disease progression, from a patient treated with ibrutinib. This receptor was taken from a human donor with chronic lymphocytic leukemia.

The CDR3 nucleotides read TGTGCCAGCAGTCGTGGACACCCAGCTGGAAACACCATATATTTT. Its protein is CASSRGHPAGNTIYF. The V call is TRBV27, the J call TRBJ1-3; D possibly corresponds to TRBD1 (5 bases). With 5 bases removed from V and 2 bases from J, the gap between germline ends came to 13 bases. Germline V lookup: CDR1 MNHEY, CDR2 SMNVEV (reference sequence). The length of the CDR3 is 15 residues.